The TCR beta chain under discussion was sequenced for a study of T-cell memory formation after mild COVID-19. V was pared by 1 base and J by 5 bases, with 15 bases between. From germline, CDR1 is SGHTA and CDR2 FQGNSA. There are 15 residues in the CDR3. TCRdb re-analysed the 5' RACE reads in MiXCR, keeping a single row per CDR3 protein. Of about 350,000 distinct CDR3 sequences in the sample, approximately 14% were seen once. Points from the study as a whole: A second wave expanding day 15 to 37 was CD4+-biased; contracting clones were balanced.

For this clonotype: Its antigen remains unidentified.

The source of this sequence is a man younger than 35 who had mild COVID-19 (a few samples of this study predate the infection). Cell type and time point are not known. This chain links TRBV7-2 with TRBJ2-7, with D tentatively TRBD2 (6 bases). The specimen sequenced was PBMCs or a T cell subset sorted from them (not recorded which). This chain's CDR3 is CASSLGGTAGNEQYV. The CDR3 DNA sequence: TGTGCCAGCAGCTTAGGGGGGACGGCGGGGAACGAGCAGTACGTC.